These 21 T cell receptor beta chains were sequenced from one sample in a study of identical twins. TCRdb re-analysed the 5' RACE reads in MiXCR, keeping a single row per CDR3 protein. The sample consists of approximately 350,000 distinct CDR3 sequences, around 12% of them appearing once. This sample was also put to use in a study of yellow fever vaccine responses in identical twins.

Sequencing used CD8+ T cells sorted from blood. These receptors were taken from a woman in her late teens or twenties in good health.

In this sample, this clonotype turned up a few times. In nucleotides, the CDR3 is TGTGCCAGCAGCCTTAGCCTGGGGGGTTCCTACGAGCAGTACTTC. Translating it yields CASSLSLGGSYEQYF. V gene TRBV13 combines with J gene TRBJ2-7; perhaps TRBD2 as D (6 bases). Germline CDR1 is PRHDT and CDR2 is FYEKMQ (reference sequence). Trimming took 5 bases from V and 1 from J, leaving 15 bases between them. This CDR3 is 15 amino acids long.

This clonotype was detected only a few times. V gene TRBV27 combines with J gene TRBJ1-1, with 8 bases identical to TRBD1. V trimming: 6 bases; J trimming: 2 bases; junction bases outside the gene matches: 5. Germline V CDR1 and CDR2: MNHEY, SMNVEV (reference sequence). The CDR3 runs to 14 residues. CDR3 in amino acids: CASRPTGENTEAFF. The CDR3 coding sequence is TGTGCCAGCAGGCCGACAGGGGAAAACACTGAAGCTTTCTTT.

The J gene is TRBJ2-1, the V gene TRBV7-9, with 8 nucleotides matching TRBD1. Germline CDR1 SEHNR, CDR2 FQNEAQ (reference sequence). The CDR3 covers 16 residues. Trimming removed 4 bases from V and 0 bases from J; junction bases left unmatched: 5. CDR3 coding DNA: TGTGCCAGCAGCTCGACAGGGGACAGCTCCTACAATGAGCAGTTCTTC. This gives the protein CASSSTGDSSYNEQFF.

V is TRBV4-1 and J is TRBJ2-5; a possible D gene is TRBD2 (6 bases). Trimming pared 1 base from V and 5 bases from J, leaving 23 bases between. CDR3 length: 18 residues. CDR1 is MGHRA and CDR2 is YSYEKL in the germline V gene. Written as DNA, the CDR3 is TGCGCCAGCAGCCAAGCCTCGGGGGTGGGCTCTCTCCTGGAGACCCAGTACTTC. Protein: CASSQASGVGSLLETQYF.

The gene calls are TRBV7-6 and TRBJ2-3; 8 nucleotides match TRBD2. Germline loops: CDR1 SGHVS, CDR2 FNYEAQ. CDR3 length: 16 amino acids. Trimming at V came to 5 bases and at J to 4 bases, leaving 11 bases not matched to a gene. The DNA of the CDR3 is TGTGCCAGCAGCCATAGCGTGGCGGGGGGAGCAGATACGCAGTATTTT. Translation: CASSHSVAGGADTQYF.

This clonotype was observed at least ten times. The V gene is TRBV12-3 or TRBV12-4, the J gene TRBJ2-2; the match to TRBD1 covers 7 bases. The CDR3 is 13 residues long. The V segment lost 9 bases and the J segment 4 bases; nucleotides outside the gene matches: 5. The CDR3 loop reads CASDRASTGELFF. CDR3 nucleotides: TGTGCCAGTGACAGGGCTAGCACCGGGGAGCTGTTTTTT.

This clonotype was found a few times. CDR3 nucleotides: TGTGCCACCCTAGATAGCGGGAGGGCCAAGTTTAATGAGCAGTTCTTC. It encodes CATLDSGRAKFNEQFF. This sequence joins TRBV24-1 and TRBJ2-1; 11 bases line up with TRBD2. The CDR3 contains 16 residues. J gave up 7 bases and V 9 bases, and 13 bases lay outside the gene matches. Germline-derived CDR1 and CDR2 are KGHDR and SFDVKD.

The gene calls are TRBV27 and TRBJ1-1; 10 nucleotides align to TRBD1. The CDR3 consists of 12 residues. In germline, CDR1 is MNHEY, CDR2 SMNVEV (reference sequence). The trim removed 6 bases at V and 10 bases at J, leaving 5 bases unmatched. Written as DNA, the CDR3 is TGTGCCAGCAGCTTTGGACAGGGGGTAGCTTTCTTT. The encoded protein is CASSFGQGVAFF.

This chain's CDR3 is CASSQGAFGWTEAFF. In DNA, the CDR3 is TGCGCCAGCAGCCAAGGTGCATTCGGGTGGACTGAAGCTTTCTTT. V gene TRBV4-1 combines with J gene TRBJ1-1; D is ambiguous. The V gene lost 1 base and the J gene lost 5 bases, with 14 bases spanning the gap. The germline gives CDR1 MGHRA, CDR2 YSYEKL. The CDR3 is 15 amino acids.

This clonotype was found a few times. This rearrangement joins TRBV6-1 to TRBJ1-1; TRBD1 aligns across 7 bases. V lost 5 bases and J lost 3; bases outside the gene matches: 6. Germline V gene sequence: CDR1 MNHNS, CDR2 SASEGT. The CDR3 is made up of 14 amino acids. The CDR3 loop is CASSRTGADTEAFF. CDR3 nucleotides: TGTGCCAGCAGTCGCACAGGGGCCGACACTGAAGCTTTCTTT.

The chain combines TRBV3-1 with TRBJ2-5; 15 bases line up with TRBD2. The CDR3 sequence is 21 residues long. Germline lookup yields CDR1 LGHDT and CDR2 YNNKEL (reference sequence). With 3 bases clipped from V and 3 bases from J, the junction kept 17 bases outside the gene matches. The CDR3 coding sequence is TGTGCCAGCAGCCAGAGGCCCCGTCCGGGGACTAGCGGGAGGCATAAAGAGACCCAGTACTTC. Translation gives CASSQRPRPGTSGRHKETQYF.

At least ten counts were recorded for this clonotype. The J gene is TRBJ1-1, the V gene TRBV12-3 or TRBV12-4; D is unclear. Trimming removed 7 bases at V and 6 bases at J, with 21 bases between. This CDR3 has 15 amino acids. The CDR3 nucleotides are TGTGCCAGCACTACCGGCTTTGATCCCAACCCTGAAGCTTTCTTT. Its translation is CASTTGFDPNPEAFF.

This clonotype was observed a handful of times. V gene TRBV4-2 combines with J gene TRBJ2-5; tentatively, D is TRBD2 (5 bases). Trimming left V 0 bases short and J 3 bases short, with 20 bases between. The CDR3 contains 18 residues. Germline V gene lookup returns CDR1 LGHNA and CDR2 YNFKEQ. CDR3 loop: CASSQERAGLLGKETQYF. CDR3 in DNA: TGTGCCAGCAGCCAAGAGAGGGCGGGCCTCCTGGGGAAAGAGACCCAGTACTTC.

This clonotype has ten or more counts. V gene TRBV4-2 combines with J gene TRBJ2-3; 7 bases agree with TRBD2. V lost 2 bases to trimming and J lost 7 bases; unmatched junction nucleotides: 9. This CDR3 comprises 15 residues. The germline V gene has CDR1 LGHNA and CDR2 YNFKEQ. The CDR3 coding sequence is TGTGCCAGCAGCCAACCGGGACTACTTAGGAATACGCAGTATTTT. It codes for CASSQPGLLRNTQYF.

The chain combines TRBV9 with TRBJ1-1; D is unclear. This CDR3 is built from 14 residues. Germline lookup yields CDR1 SGDLS and CDR2 YYNGEE. Trimming removed 0 bases at V and 0 bases at J, with 6 bases between. CDR3 protein: CASSVGSMNTEAFF. The CDR3 DNA sequence: TGTGCCAGCAGCGTAGGTAGTATGAACACTGAAGCTTTCTTT.

The chain links TRBV25-1 to TRBJ2-3; 8 bases fit TRBD2. The J segment lost 6 bases and the V segment lost 2 bases, leaving 13 bases of the junction unmatched. In germline, CDR1 is MGHDK, CDR2 SYGVNS. The CDR3 has 17 residues. The CDR3 sequence is CASSEPQAAGAGDTQYF. CDR3 bases: TGTGCCAGCAGTGAACCCCAGGCAGCGGGGGCTGGGGATACGCAGTATTTT.

Only a few counts were recorded for this clonotype. CDR3 sequence (DNA): TGTGCCAGCAGCATACCGGGATCTGAAGCTTTCTTT. As protein: CASSIPGSEAFF. The V call is TRBV7-9, the J call TRBJ1-1, with D unresolved. The germline V and J ends were trimmed by 5 bases and 6 bases, with 10 bases remaining between them. CDR1 and CDR2 (germline): SEHNR, FQNEAQ (reference sequence). This CDR3 region has 12 residues. The full variable domain, with the rest looked up from reference TRBV7-9 and TRBJ1-1, is DTGVSQNPRHKITKRGQNVTFRCDPISEHNRLYWYRQTLGQGPEFLTYFQNEAQLEKSRLLSDRFSAERPKGSFSTLEIQRTEQGDSAMYLCASSIPGSEAFFGQGTRLTVV.

V is TRBV11-1 and J is TRBJ1-4; maybe TRBD1 (6 bases). This CDR3 comprises 19 residues. Per the germline V gene, CDR1 is SGHAT and CDR2 is FQDESV (reference sequence). Deletions cut 1 base from V and 8 bases from J, with 26 bases between. The CDR3 DNA reads TGTGCCAGCAGCTTAGTCCACGCATTGCTGGGGGCCTCAGGAGAAAAACTGTTTTTT. It translates to CASSLVHALLGASGEKLFF. Combining the CDR3 with reference TRBV11-1 and TRBJ1-4 gives the whole variable domain EAEVAQSPRYKITEKSQAVAFWCDPISGHATLYWYRQILGQGPELLVQFQDESVVDDSQLPKDRFSAERLKGVDSTLKIQPAELGDSAMYLCASSLVHALLGASGEKLFFGSGTQLSVL.

The chain employs TRBV12-3 or TRBV12-4 and TRBJ2-3; a weak D match, TRBD2 (6 bases). Trimming took off 3 bases at V and 5 bases at J, with 15 bases between the two ends. The CDR3 has 15 amino acids. Written as DNA, the CDR3 is TGTGCCAGCAGTTTGGCCGGACTAAGCCAAGATACGCAGTATTTT. It is translated as CASSLAGLSQDTQYF.

This clonotype was detected a few times. The J gene is TRBJ2-7, the V gene TRBV9; D perhaps matches TRBD2 (6 bases). V was shortened by 4 bases and J by 0 bases, with 17 bases between the two germline ends. Per germline, CDR1 SGDLS and CDR2 YYNGEE. This CDR3 has 16 amino acids. The CDR3 protein is CASSPRGAGGSYEQYF. CDR3 in DNA: TGTGCCAGCAGCCCCCGAGGAGCGGGTGGCTCCTACGAGCAGTACTTC.

This clonotype showed up just a few times. This chain links TRBV28 with TRBJ2-7; weak D call: TRBD1 (6 bases). Between the trimmed V and J ends, which lost 1 base and 2 bases, there was a span of 9 bases. There are 14 residues in the CDR3. Germline CDR1 MDHEN, CDR2 SYDVKM. The CDR3, as DNA: TGTGCCAGCAGTTTATCGGACAGACCCTACGAGCAGTACTTC. This translates into CASSLSDRPYEQYF.